This T cell receptor beta chain derives from a study of shared clonotypes between healthy human individuals (dated by TCRdb to 2020 to 2022). With regard to the full study: A few men and a couple of women, aged 18 to 49 years, made up the cohort. To estimate repertoire size and how much clonotypes are shared between individuals, the study performed deep sequencing of blood TCR repertoires from roughly five healthy adults. To increase sequencing depth and limit assay-specific biases, TCR repertoire library preparation and sequencing were carried out by different laboratories using diverse techniques. Each donor's leukapheresis produced roughly between roughly 0.85 and 10 billion PBMCs. For each donor, CD4 naive and CD4 memory were each given three plates, CD8 naive was given two plates, and CD8 memory was given one plate. Study-level results and caveats: Even with the large sequencing depth, rarefaction of the sorted-subset datasets indicated that sequencing was incomplete. When a handful of donors were compared, the shared fraction of clonotypes was about 5% for naive CD4, less than 4% for naive CD8, roughly 2.5% for memory CD4, and around 0.37% for memory CD8. The genetic and exposure-history diversity represented was limited by the small number of donors. Estimated clonotype richness was generally larger for naive than for memory subsets. Compared with non-shared clonotypes, the clonotypes found in all four sorted-subset donors had higher generation probabilities. Sampling was limited to blood, and TCR repertoires in tissue likely differ from TCR repertoires in blood. Pairwise subsampling indicated that sequencing depth was expected to affect the degree of clonotype sharing among donors.

CD8 naive samples were CD45RO-negative cells positively selected for CCR7, giving a CD45RA+CCR7+ population that excluded TemRA cells. Healthy HIV-negative adults with no recently reported acute infections or vaccinations were included as donors. Only Caucasian adults living in Nashville, Tennessee, USA were represented among the donors. After blood collection by leukapheresis, PBMCs were isolated using Ficoll-Histopaque density gradient centrifugation and then cryopreserved in the vapor phase of liquid nitrogen. Analytical flow cytometry was used to check the purity and quantity of each magnetically sorted T cell population. From each sorted fraction, genomic DNA was isolated and quantified by UV absorbance on a Nanodrop 2000c. The germline V gene (reference sequence) specifies SEHNR as CDR1 and FQNEAQ as CDR2. Its CDR3 holds 12 amino acids, cysteine through phenylalanine. Here the CDR3 DNA is all that survives: 36 bases in frame from base 1. The junction shows trimming of 9 bases on V and 9 bases on J, plus 15 bases between the germline ends.

Using the deep immunoSEQ assay, multiplex PCR amplified TCR CDR3 regions from genomic DNA. For each cell subset, the extracted genomic DNA was distributed evenly across all wells of several immunoSEQ 96-well plates, and each plate served as one replicate. For sorted subsets, each replicate PCR was loaded with roughly 0.2 ug genomic DNA, equivalent to 30,000 to 35,000 T cell genomes. Purified libraries were measured with a Qubit 3.0 fluorometer, size-checked on a Bioanalyzer 2100, and measured again with the KAPA Library Quantification kit. Every immunoSEQ 96-well plate was sequenced on a dedicated single-read 150-cycle Illumina NextSeq 550 flow cell. Per the source publication's procedure: Because the immunoSEQ output included only junctional sequences and no quality scores, the filtering could not be the same as the filtering used for full-length reads. Sequences were annotated with PyIR, a Python wrapper for IgBLAST v1.9, and V/J genes and CDR3 were assigned using IMGT germline references. Reads with weak V/J assignments (E-value above 1e-6), missing CDR3, stop codons, out-of-frame junctions, or ambiguous translated residues were removed. V3J clonotypes were defined by identical inferred V gene, J gene, and CDR3 amino acid sequence. The percentage overlap between two repertoires was calculated by dividing the number of shared unique clonotypes by the size of the smaller repertoire. RTK rarefaction, the Chao1 estimator, and Recon v2.1 estimates of unobserved clonotypes were used to assess repertoire richness. For all TCRbeta clonotypes obtained by the gDNA method from a handful of donors, generation probabilities were computed with OLGA. Not all clones reach the TCRdb copy of this immuneACCESS table, which keeps in-frame sequences only. Checked studies attribute under half of the gap to unresolved V genes and leave the rest unexplained. V and J calls and clone size follow that table, whereas D and trimming were derived from the DNA. Within this sample are roughly 850,000 clones, with 96% of them counted one time only. The ten largest clonotypes hold about 0.25% of the sample.

Details on this clone: What antigen it recognizes has not been identified. Base quality data are lacking; no much larger clone is found one base away.

Sequencing used naive CD8+ T cells sorted from blood. Reading the label with the study, this specimen's cell subset or site is: CD45RA+CCR7+. This receptor was identified in a young man in good health. This sequence uses TRBV7-9 and TRBJ1-5; the D gene is perhaps TRBD1, on 5 matching bases. DNA sequence: TGTGCCAGTTCGGGGCGGATGGGGCCCCAGCATTTT. Protein translation: CASSGRMGPQHF.